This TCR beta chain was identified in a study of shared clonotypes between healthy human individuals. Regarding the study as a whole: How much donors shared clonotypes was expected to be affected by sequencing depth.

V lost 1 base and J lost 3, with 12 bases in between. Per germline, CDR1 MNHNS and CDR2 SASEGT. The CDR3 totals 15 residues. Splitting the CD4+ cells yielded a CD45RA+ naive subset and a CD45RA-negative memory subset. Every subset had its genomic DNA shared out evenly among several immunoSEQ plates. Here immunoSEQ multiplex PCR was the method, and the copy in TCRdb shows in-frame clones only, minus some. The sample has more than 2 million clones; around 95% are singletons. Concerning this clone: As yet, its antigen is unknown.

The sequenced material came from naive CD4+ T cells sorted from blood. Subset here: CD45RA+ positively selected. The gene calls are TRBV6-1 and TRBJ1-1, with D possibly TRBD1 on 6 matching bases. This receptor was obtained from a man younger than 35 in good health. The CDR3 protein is CASSEGTGWYTEAFF. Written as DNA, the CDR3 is TGTGCCAGCAGTGAAGGTACAGGGTGGTACACTGAAGCTTTCTTT.